A selection of T cell receptor beta chains follows, all from one sample in a study of blood T cell repertoires in COVID-19. This table comes from immunoSEQ multiplex PCR, and its TCRdb copy is limited to in-frame clones, with some not included. This sample has around 250,000 clones, with roughly nine tenths found just once. Sequences were obtained from PBMCs or T cells enriched from blood (not recorded which). Source of these receptors: a human donor in a cohort exposed to, infected with or recovered from COVID-19 (not recorded which). The donor label of this sample is uncertain. The CDR3 runs from the conserved cysteine through the conserved F or W. Fields, in order: V gene, clone size, CDR3 protein. Expanded clones are given a class, and other clones once, few, many or no size at all.

>TRBV3-1/TRBV3-2|-
CASSQAPGGNSPLHF
>TRBV19|-
CASSIDLTNTEAFF
>TRBV5-1|-
CASSSGTGTTYEQYF
>TRBV4-2|-
CASSPQGAGNSPLHF
>TRBV14|-
CASSPLLGQGAEAFF
>TRBV18|once
CASSPDRFNTEAFF
>TRBV5-4|-
CASSFQGEETQYF
>TRBV5-5|few
CASSLVPSLATEAFF
>TRBV9|-
CASSTEGLAGPLEQYF
>TRBV5-6|-
CASSLAQGAGTDTQYF
>TRBV7-6|-
CASSLVAQGLNEKLFF
>TRBV11-1|-
CASSGGQPGTEAFF
>TRBV2|-
CASSEPGGYTF
>TRBV6-5|-
CASSYRTFSQETQYF
>TRBV4-1|-
CASRGDRANNSPLHF
>TRBV19|-
CASSIDPGQIYEQYF
>TRBV4-2|-
CASSRNRGNTEAFF